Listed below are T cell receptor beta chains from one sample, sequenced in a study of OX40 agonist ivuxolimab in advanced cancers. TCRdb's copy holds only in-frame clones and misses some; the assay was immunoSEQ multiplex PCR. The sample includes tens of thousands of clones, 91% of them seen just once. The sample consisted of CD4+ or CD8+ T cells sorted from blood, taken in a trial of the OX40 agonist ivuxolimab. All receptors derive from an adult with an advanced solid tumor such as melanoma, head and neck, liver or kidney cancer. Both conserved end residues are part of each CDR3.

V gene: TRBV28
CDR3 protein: CATRLAGLGEQYF

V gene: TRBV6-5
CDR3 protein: CASSYGDRGNQPQHF

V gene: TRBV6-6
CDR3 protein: CASSTTGNSGANVLTF

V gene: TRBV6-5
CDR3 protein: CASSYRLTSTDTQYF

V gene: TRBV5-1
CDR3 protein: CASSPGHSSYNEQFF

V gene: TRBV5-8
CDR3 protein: CASSFGFEQYF

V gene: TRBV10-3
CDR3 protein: CAISESKQGNGEKLFF

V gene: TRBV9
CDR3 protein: CASSIGQGLRGANVLTF

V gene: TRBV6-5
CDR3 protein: CASSSGQGANQPQHF

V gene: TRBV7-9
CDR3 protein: CASSRPGQGAYEQYF

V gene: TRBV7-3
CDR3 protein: CASSLLAGDTGELFF

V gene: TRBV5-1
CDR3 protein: CASSLLAGIREKLFF

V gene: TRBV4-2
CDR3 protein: CASSHTEGGYTGELFF

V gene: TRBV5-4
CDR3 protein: CASSFTGNTGELFF

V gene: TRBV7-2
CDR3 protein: CASSLVQGLGASSYEQYF

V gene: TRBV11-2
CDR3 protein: CASSPSLEAFF

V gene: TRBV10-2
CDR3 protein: CASSSQGGSNQPQHF

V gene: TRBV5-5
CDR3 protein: CASSHASQGSYEQYF

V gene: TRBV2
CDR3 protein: CASSYSISDGYTF

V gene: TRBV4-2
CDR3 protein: CASSQDQGPAYEQYF

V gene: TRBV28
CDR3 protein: CASALWGGRFSTDTQYF

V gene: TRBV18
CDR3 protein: CASSLKRDEKLFF

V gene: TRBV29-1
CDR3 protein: CSVEGRFLSYNEQFF